This T cell receptor (beta chain) was recorded in a study of blood T cell repertoires in COVID-19. Across the whole study: Acute and convalescent COVID-19 specimens originated in the United States, Italy and Spain.

The assay was immunoSEQ multiplex PCR, and TCRdb's table has in-frame clones only and misses some. The sample contains about 83,000 clones, about nine tenths of which appear only once. Trimming took off 3 bases at V and 5 bases at J, with 11 bases between the two ends. The V gene's germline CDR1 is MNHEY and CDR2 SMNVEV (reference sequence). This CDR3 contains 15 residues. The material sequenced was peripheral blood. The origin of this receptor is a woman between 45 and 60 years old with active or convalescent COVID-19. The rearrangement uses TRBV27 and TRBJ1-6, with unresolved D. In DNA form, the CDR3 reads TGTGCCAGCAGTTTGAGAGGGTTGGATAATTCACCCCTCCACTTT. Residues: CASSLRGLDNSPLHF.